These 4 T cell receptor beta chains were sequenced from one sample in a study of Tregs in tolerant kidney transplant recipients (dated by TCRdb to the late 2010s). Libraries were built with the immunoSEQ multiplex PCR assay. This is the immuneACCESS table as TCRdb keeps it, with only in-frame sequences that have V and J called. A part of the clones is gone; compared with another copy, unresolved V genes explain less than half, and the rest is unexplained. In all, the sample holds about 100,000 clones, and 90% of those were seen once. The ten largest account for 0.34% of the sample. This specimen's time point label, per the study, means: blood sample drawn before combined kidney and bone marrow transplant. The sequenced sample was CD4+ T cells from blood, obtained before the transplant. Receptors were obtained from a human donor who received a combined kidney and bone marrow transplant.

This chain joins TRBV7-2 and TRBJ2-5; D unclear. CDR3 length: 12 amino acids. Germline CDR1 reads SGHTA; CDR2 reads FQGNSA. Trimming cost V 1 base and J 4 bases, with 4 bases left between them. In DNA, the CDR3 is TGTGCCAGCAGCTTAGGTCGAGAGACCCAGTACTTC. Encoded protein: CASSLGRETQYF.

CDR3 coding DNA: TGCGCCAGCAGACCCGGGACTAGCGGACCCTACGAGCAGTACTTC. Protein sequence: CASRPGTSGPYEQYF. The rearrangement links TRBV5-1 to TRBJ2-7; TRBD2 aligns across 11 bases. J gave up 2 bases and V 5 bases, and 6 bases lay outside the gene matches. Germline V lookup: CDR1 SGHRS, CDR2 YFSETQ. CDR3 length equals 15 residues.

The chain couples TRBV7-2 to TRBJ1-1, with TRBD1 as a possible D gene (5 bases). This CDR3 spans 14 amino acids. V was shortened by 7 bases and J by 3 bases, with 15 bases between the two germline ends. Germline loops: CDR1 SGHTA, CDR2 FQGNSA. The CDR3 region has the DNA TGTGCCAGCACGCCATGGGGGGGTCACACTGAAGCTTTCTTT. Its protein is CASTPWGGHTEAFF.

The chain carries TRBV2 and TRBJ1-5; 8 bases match TRBD1. The germline V gene encodes CDR1 SNHLY and CDR2 FYNNEI. The CDR3 is 13 residues long. Trimming removed 6 bases from V and 6 bases from J; junction bases left unmatched: 4. CDR3 nucleotide sequence: TGTGCCAGCAGCAGGGGGCGCGGTCAGCCCCAGCATTTT. This translates into CASSRGRGQPQHF.